This TCR beta chain stems from a study of blood T cell repertoires in COVID-19. This clone appeared a few times. Produced via immunoSEQ multiplex PCR; TCRdb's table is partial and in-frame only. The table has 250,000 to 300,000 clones, roughly 90% seen once. Germline-derived CDR1 and CDR2 are MGHRA and YSYEKL. The CDR3 is made up of 17 amino acids. Trimming stripped 5 bases from V and 0 bases from J, with 14 bases between. The chain is built from TRBV4-1 and TRBJ1-6; D unclear. Sequenced: PBMCs or T cells enriched from blood (not recorded which). This TCR was recovered from a woman aged 40 to 55 with acute COVID-19. DNA of the CDR3: TGCGCCAGCAGCTCCCGGACGGGGAGCTCCTATAATTCACCCCTCCACTTT. Translating gives CASSSRTGSSYNSPLHF.